A selection of T cell receptor beta chains follows, all from one sample in a study of cytomegalovirus exposure and HLA in healthy donors. This table comes from immunoSEQ multiplex PCR, and its TCRdb copy is limited to in-frame clones, with some not included. The sample holds about 170,000 clones; around four fifths are singletons and the top ten take 1%. The specimen sequenced was PBMCs. Every receptor here comes from a woman aged 50 to 60 in good health and CMV-seropositive. The CDR3 runs from the conserved cysteine through the conserved F or W. The order of the fields is J gene, V gene, CDR3 protein.

>TRBJ1-3|TRBV10-3
CAISETGQGGNTIYF
>TRBJ2-1|TRBV7-2
CASSLDRQVVNEQFF
>TRBJ1-1|TRBV7-3
CASSLQKWTGNTEAFF
>TRBJ2-1|TRBV27
CASSATLAHSYNEQFF
>TRBJ1-1|TRBV19
CASSHRELNTEAFF
>TRBJ1-2|TRBV4-3
CASSQDKPLSPNYGYTF
>TRBJ2-5|TRBV9
CASSVAVAPGETQYF
>TRBJ1-1|TRBV2
CASFYRQGQPGGTEAFF
>TRBJ2-7|TRBV11-2
CASRATVGGLVDEQYF
>TRBJ2-1|TRBV7-2
CASSLQTGDEQFF
>TRBJ1-5|TRBV19
CASETGWNQPQHF
>TRBJ2-7|TRBV5-1
CASSLGGQGIGYEQYF
>TRBJ1-6|TRBV6-1
CATTLLRGFDSPLHF
>TRBJ1-1|TRBV7-3
CASRTSDSMNTEAFF
>TRBJ2-3|TRBV9
CASSVDTAGEAWDTQYF
>TRBJ1-2|TRBV7-2
CASSLQGAYGYTF
>TRBJ1-1|TRBV28
CASSLSQMNTEAFF
>TRBJ2-7|TRBV30
CAWSVGQGNYEQYF
>TRBJ2-3|TRBV5-4
CASSAAGVTDTQYF
>TRBJ1-2|TRBV10-3
CATTGGAYGYTF
>TRBJ2-2|TRBV7-3
CASSLRPGGVNTGELFF
>TRBJ2-3|TRBV10-3
CAISESTSGAGDTQYF
>TRBJ1-5|TRBV28
CASSPLHQPQHF
>TRBJ2-1|TRBV7-2
CASSSGTGASNEQFF
>TRBJ2-7|TRBV5-5
CASSSDRGLYEQYF
>TRBJ2-1|TRBV9
CASSASGASGYNEQFF
>TRBJ2-1|TRBV9
CASSLAPLYNEQFF
>TRBJ2-2|TRBV28
CASHPGTSVNTGELFF
>TRBJ1-2|TRBV28
CASSPGTGEGYTF
>TRBJ2-4|TRBV9
CASSVDRGQNIQYF
>TRBJ1-1|TRBV5-1
CASSSFGEAEAFF
>TRBJ2-5|TRBV7-7
CASSLPGETQYF
>TRBJ2-7|TRBV7-2
CASSLEGGSSYEQYF
>TRBJ2-7|TRBV5-4
CASRLSGNPYEQYF
>TRBJ1-5|TRBV7-8
CASSLAKQGNQPQHF
>TRBJ1-2|TRBV10-3
CAIRETGVYGYTF
>TRBJ2-7|TRBV28
CASSFKSERTSDYEQYF
>TRBJ1-1|TRBV6-5
CASSYSKQLEAFF
>TRBJ2-1|TRBV28
CASSPTSGSWNEQFF
>TRBJ2-5|TRBV15
CATSTEGPALATQYF
>TRBJ1-1|TRBV9
CASSVWEGTEAFF
>TRBJ1-2|TRBV9
CASSLQTGSGYTF